This T cell receptor beta chain stems from a study of cytotoxic CD8 clonotypes in ibrutinib-treated CLL. Study at large: Among the samples, the mean was roughly 240,000 productive templates and roughly 94,000 productive rearrangements. Study results and caveats: Clonality correlated strongly with circulating CD8+ T cells and exceeded age-matched healthy donors at baseline.

On this clone itself: The antigen remains undetermined.

Sequencing used immunoSEQ multiplex PCR; TCRdb keeps in-frame clones, though not all of them. This sample carries about 130,000 clones, approximately 83% of them seen once, and the ten largest clones take about 2.1%. After removal of 7 bases from V and 4 bases from J, the junction contained 3 bases not matched to a gene. There are 12 residues in the CDR3. Germline loops: CDR1 MNHNS, CDR2 SASEGT. This rearrangement joins TRBV6-1 to TRBJ1-2, with 7 positions matching TRBD1. This TCR came from a human donor with chronic lymphocytic leukemia. This specimen consisted of PBMCs, obtained after 24 months of ibrutinib treatment. The CDR3 DNA reads TGTGCCAGCAAGGGGGCAGGCTATGGCTACACCTTC. It codes for CASKGAGYGYTF.